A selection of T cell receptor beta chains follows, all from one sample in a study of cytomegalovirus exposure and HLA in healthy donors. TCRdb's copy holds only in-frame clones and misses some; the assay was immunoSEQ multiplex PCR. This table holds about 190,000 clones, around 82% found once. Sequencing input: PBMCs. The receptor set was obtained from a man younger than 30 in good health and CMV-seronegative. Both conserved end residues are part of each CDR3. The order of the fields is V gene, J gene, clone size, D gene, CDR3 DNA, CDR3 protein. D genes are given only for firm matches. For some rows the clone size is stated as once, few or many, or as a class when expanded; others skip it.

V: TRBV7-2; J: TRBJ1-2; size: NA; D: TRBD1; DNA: TGTGACAGCAGTATGACAGGGAGTGGTGGCTACACCTTC; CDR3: CDSSMTGSGGYTF
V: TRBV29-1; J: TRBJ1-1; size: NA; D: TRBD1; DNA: TGCAGCGAGAGACAGGGGCTCGATTCTGAAGCTTTCTTT; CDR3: CSERQGLDSEAFF
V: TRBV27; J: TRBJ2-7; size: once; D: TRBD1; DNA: TGTGCCAGCAGTAGCAGGGGGAGCTCCTACGAGCAGTACTTC; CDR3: CASSSRGSSYEQYF
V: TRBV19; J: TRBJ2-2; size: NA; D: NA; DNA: TGTGCCAGTAGTATCGGGGGGAACACCGGGGAGCTGTTTTTT; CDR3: CASSIGGNTGELFF
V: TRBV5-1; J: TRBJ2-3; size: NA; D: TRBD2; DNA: TGCGCCAGCAGTGCTCGGACTAGCGGCCCCGATACGCAGTATTTT; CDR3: CASSARTSGPDTQYF
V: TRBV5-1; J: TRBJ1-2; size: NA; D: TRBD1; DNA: TGCGCCAGCAGCGCACGGACAGGGGAAAATTATGGCTACACCTTC; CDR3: CASSARTGENYGYTF
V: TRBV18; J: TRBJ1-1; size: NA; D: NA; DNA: TGTGCCAGCTCACCAGGCCGGGACACTGAAGCTTTCTTT; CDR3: CASSPGRDTEAFF
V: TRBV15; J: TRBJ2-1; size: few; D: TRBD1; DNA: TGTGCCACCAGCAGACCGGGACAGGGGGACAATGAGCAGTTCTTC; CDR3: CATSRPGQGDNEQFF
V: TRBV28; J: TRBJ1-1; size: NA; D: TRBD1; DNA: TGTGCCAGCATTGGTCAGGGGGAAAGCAGCGCCACTGAAGCTTTCTTT; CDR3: CASIGQGESSATEAFF
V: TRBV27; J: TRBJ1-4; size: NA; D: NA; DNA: TGTGCCAGCAGTTCAGCAACTAATGAAAAACTGTTTTTT; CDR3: CASSSATNEKLFF
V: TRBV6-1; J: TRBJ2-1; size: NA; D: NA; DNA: TGTGCCAGCAGTGAAGGGAGTAACAATGAGCAGTTCTTC; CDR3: CASSEGSNNEQFF
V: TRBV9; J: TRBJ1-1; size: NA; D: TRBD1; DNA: TGTGCCAGCAGCGCTAAATGGACAGGGGGCACTGAAGCTTTCTTT; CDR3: CASSAKWTGGTEAFF
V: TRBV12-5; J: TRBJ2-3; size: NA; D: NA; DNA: TGTGCTAGTGGTTTGGATACTAGCCCCACAGATACGCAGTATTTT; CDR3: CASGLDTSPTDTQYF
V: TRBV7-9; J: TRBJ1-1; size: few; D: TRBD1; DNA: TGTGCCAGCAGCGACAGGGGCACTGAAGCTTTCTTT; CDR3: CASSDRGTEAFF
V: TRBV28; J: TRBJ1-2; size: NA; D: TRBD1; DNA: TGTGCCAGCAGCGACAGGGGGTCTAACTATGGCTACACCTTC; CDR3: CASSDRGSNYGYTF
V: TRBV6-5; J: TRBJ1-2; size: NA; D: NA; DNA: TGTGCCAGCATGGGAGGGGCTACTAACTATGGCTACACCTTC; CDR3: CASMGGATNYGYTF
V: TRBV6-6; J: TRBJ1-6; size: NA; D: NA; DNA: TGTGCCAGCAGTTACGGGGGGGGGCATAATTCACCCCTCCACTTT; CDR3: CASSYGGGHNSPLHF
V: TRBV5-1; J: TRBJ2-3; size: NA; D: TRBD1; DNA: TGCGCCAGCAGCTCTGTAACCGGGACAGCCACAGATACGCAGTATTTT; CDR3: CASSSVTGTATDTQYF
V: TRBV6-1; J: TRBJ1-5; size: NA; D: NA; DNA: TGTGCCAGCAAGGAATCGGGAAGCAATCAGCCCCAGCATTTT; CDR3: CASKESGSNQPQHF
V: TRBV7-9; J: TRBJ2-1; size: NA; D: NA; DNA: TGTGCCAGCAGCTTAGCAGCCGTTTACAATGAGCAGTTCTTC; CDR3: CASSLAAVYNEQFF
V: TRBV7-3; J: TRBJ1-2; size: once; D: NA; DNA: TGTGCCAGCAGCTCCCAACCCCTCGACAAGTACACCTTC; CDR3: CASSSQPLDKYTF
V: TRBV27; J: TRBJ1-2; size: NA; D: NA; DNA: TGTGCCGGCATGTTGCACGGTCGTACTAACTATGGCTACACCTTC; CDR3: CAGMLHGRTNYGYTF
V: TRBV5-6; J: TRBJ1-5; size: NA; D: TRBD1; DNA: TGTGCCAGCAGCTTAACAGGGGCGGGTCAGCCCCAGCATTTT; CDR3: CASSLTGAGQPQHF
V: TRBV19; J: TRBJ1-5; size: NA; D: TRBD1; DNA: TGTGCCAGTAGAAAAACTTCCGGGACAGGGTCCGTTCCCCAGCATTTT; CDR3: CASRKTSGTGSVPQHF
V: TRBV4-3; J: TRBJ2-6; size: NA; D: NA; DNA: TGCGCCAGCAGCAACCGGGTGGGAGTGGGAGCCAACGTCCTGACTTTC; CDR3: CASSNRVGVGANVLTF
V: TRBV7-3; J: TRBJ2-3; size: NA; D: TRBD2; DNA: TGTGCCAGCAGCCTACTAGCGGGAGGGTCAGATACGCAGTATTTT; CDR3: CASSLLAGGSDTQYF
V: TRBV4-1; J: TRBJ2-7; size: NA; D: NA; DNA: TGCGCCAGCAGCCAACCCCCGCGAGGGTTCTCCTACGAGCAGTACTTC; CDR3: CASSQPPRGFSYEQYF
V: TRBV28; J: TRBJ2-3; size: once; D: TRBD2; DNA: TGTGCCAGCAGTCCCCATTCAGGGACTAGCGGGAGTACAGATACGCAGTATTTT; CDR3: CASSPHSGTSGSTDTQYF
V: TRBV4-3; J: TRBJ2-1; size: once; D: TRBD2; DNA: TGCGCCAGCAGCCCGGGACTAGCGGGGGCCGTTAGGGTCTACAATGAGCAGTTCTTC; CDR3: CASSPGLAGAVRVYNEQFF
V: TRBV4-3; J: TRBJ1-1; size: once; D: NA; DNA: TGCGCCAGCAGCCAAGGGCCGGGTTTCACTGAAGCTTTCTTT; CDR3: CASSQGPGFTEAFF
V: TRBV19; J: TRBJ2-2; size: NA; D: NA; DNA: TGTGCCAGTATGGGGGGGGCGGGGTCGAACACCGGGGAGCTGTTTTTT; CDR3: CASMGGAGSNTGELFF
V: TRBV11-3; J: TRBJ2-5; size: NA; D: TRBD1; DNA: TGTGCCAGCAGCCTCCGGGACAGGGACTACTTC; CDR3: CASSLRDRDYF
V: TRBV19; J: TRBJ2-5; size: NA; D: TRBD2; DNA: TGTGCCAGTAGTATAGGGACTAGCGGGGGTGAGGAGACCCAGTACTTC; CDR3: CASSIGTSGGEETQYF
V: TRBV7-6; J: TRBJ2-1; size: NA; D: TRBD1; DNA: TGTGCCAGCAGCCCACAAACAGGGACAGTGTCCTACAATGAGCAGTTCTTC; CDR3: CASSPQTGTVSYNEQFF
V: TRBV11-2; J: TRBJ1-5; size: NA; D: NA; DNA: TGTGCCAGCAGTTTACAGGGTTATCAGCCCCAGCATTTT; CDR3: CASSLQGYQPQHF
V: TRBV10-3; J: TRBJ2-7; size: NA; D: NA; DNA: TGTGCCATCACCCCTGACACCCACTACGAGCAGTACTTC; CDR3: CAITPDTHYEQYF
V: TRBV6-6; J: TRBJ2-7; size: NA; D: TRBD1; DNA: TGTGCCAGCAGGAGACAGGGGGGTTTCGACGAGCAGTACTTC; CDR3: CASRRQGGFDEQYF
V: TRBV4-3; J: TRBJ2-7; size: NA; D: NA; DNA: TGCGCCAGCAGCCAAGATTCGCCCAGTTACGAGCAGTACTTC; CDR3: CASSQDSPSYEQYF
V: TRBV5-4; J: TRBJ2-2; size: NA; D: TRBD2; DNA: TGTGCCAGCAGTTCCGGGACTAGCGGGGGTAACACCGGGGAGCTGTTTTTT; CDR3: CASSSGTSGGNTGELFF
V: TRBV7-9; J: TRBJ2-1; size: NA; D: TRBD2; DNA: TGTGCCAGCAGCCCCCGAGCGGGGCCCTCCTACAATGAGCAGTTCTTC; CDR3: CASSPRAGPSYNEQFF
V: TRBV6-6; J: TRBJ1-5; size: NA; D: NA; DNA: TGTGCCAGCAGAAGTAAGGGGAGCAATCAGCCCCAGCATTTT; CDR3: CASRSKGSNQPQHF
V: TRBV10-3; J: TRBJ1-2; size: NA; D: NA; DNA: TGTGCCATCAGTGGAGACAGACAATATGGCTACACCTTC; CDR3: CAISGDRQYGYTF
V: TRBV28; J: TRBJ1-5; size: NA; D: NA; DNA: TGTGCCAGCAGTTCCGGTTGGTCGCCCCAGCATTTT; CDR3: CASSSGWSPQHF
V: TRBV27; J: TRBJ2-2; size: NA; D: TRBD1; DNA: TGTGCCAGCAGTTTAGTCCCCCGACAGGGATACTTCGACTTGGGGAACACCGGGGAGCTGTTTTTT; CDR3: CASSLVPRQGYFDLGNTGELFF
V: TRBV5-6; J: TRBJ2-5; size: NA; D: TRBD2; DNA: TGTGCCAGCAGCCTGGGACTAGCGGATGAGACCCAGTACTTC; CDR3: CASSLGLADETQYF
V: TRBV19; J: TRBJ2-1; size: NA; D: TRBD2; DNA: TGTGCCAGTAGTATGGTTTCTACTAGCGGAGGCAATGAGCAGTTCTTC; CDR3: CASSMVSTSGGNEQFF
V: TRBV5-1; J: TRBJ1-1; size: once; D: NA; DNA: TGCGCCACCTCAACCGGGTACATGAACACTGAAGCTTTCTTT; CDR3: CATSTGYMNTEAFF
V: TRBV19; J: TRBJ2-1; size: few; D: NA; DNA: TGTGCCAGTAGTATTAGTAGGGGAGGCCCCCACAATGAGCAGTTCTTC; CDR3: CASSISRGGPHNEQFF
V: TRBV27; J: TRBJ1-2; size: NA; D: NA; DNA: TGTGCCAGCAGCCGGACAGCCCACCCGGGCTATGGCTACACCTTC; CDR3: CASSRTAHPGYGYTF
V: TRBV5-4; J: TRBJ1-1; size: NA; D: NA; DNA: TGTGCCAGCAGCCTTCAGGGGCTGGGCACTGAAGCTTTCTTT; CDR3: CASSLQGLGTEAFF
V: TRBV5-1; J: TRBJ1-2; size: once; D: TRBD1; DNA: TGCGCCAGCAGCCCGGACAGGGACGGCTACACCTTC; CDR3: CASSPDRDGYTF
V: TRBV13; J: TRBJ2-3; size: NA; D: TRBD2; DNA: TGTGCCATTCGGACTAGCCGCGATACGCAGTATTTT; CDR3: CAIRTSRDTQYF
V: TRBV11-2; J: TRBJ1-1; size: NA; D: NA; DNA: TGTGCCAGCAGCTCAATCCGAAGGGGGAAGTTAGCTTTCTTT; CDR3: CASSSIRRGKLAFF
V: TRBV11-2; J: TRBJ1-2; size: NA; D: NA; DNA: TGTGCCAGCAGCTTAGATCGGGTAGGGGGTCAAGGCTACACCTTC; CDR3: CASSLDRVGGQGYTF
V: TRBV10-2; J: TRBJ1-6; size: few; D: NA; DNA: TGCGCCAGCAGTGAGTCGATGGGGGCTCCATATAATTCACCCCTCCACTTT; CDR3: CASSESMGAPYNSPLHF